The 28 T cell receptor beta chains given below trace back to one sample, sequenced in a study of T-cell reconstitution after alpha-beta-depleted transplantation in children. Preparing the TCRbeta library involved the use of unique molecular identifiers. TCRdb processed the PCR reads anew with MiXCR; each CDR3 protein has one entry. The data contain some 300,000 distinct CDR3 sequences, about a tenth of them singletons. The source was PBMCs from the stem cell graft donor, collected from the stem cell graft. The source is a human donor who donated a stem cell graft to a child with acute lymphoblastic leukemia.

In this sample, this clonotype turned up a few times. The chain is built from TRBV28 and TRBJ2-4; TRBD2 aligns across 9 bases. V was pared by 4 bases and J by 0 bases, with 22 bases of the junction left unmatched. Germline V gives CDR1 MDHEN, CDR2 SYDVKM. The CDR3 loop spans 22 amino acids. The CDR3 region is CASSSDKRREGLFALAKNIQYF. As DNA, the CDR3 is TGTGCCAGCAGTTCCGACAAAAGGCGGGAGGGCTTATTCGCCCTAGCCAAAAACATTCAGTACTTC.

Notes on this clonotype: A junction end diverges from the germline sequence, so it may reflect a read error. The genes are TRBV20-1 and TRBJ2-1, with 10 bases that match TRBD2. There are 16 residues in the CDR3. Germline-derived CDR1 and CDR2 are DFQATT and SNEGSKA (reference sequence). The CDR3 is CCARDPASGSSNEQFF. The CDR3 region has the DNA TGCTGTGCTAGAGATCCGGCTAGCGGGAGTAGTAATGAGCAGTTCTTC.

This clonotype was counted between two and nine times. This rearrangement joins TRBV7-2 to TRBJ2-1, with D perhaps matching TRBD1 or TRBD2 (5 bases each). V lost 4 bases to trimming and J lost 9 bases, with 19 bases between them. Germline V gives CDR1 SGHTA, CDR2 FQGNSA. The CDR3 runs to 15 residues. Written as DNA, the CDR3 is TGTGCCAGCAGCTCCGGAGGACCCCAAGGGGCTGAGCAGTTCTTC. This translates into CASSSGGPQGAEQFF.

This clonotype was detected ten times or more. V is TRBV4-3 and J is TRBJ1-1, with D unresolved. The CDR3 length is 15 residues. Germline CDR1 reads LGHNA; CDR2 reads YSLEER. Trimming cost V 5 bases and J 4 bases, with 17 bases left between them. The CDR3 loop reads CASSFSRGRLTEAFF. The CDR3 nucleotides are TGCGCCAGCAGCTTCTCCCGGGGTAGGCTCACTGAAGCTTTCTTT.

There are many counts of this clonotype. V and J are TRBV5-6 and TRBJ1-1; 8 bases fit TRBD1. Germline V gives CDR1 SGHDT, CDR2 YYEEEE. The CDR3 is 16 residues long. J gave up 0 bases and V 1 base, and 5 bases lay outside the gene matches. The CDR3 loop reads CASSLTGGTMNTEAFF. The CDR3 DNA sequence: TGTGCCAGCAGCTTGACAGGGGGTACTATGAACACTGAAGCTTTCTTT.

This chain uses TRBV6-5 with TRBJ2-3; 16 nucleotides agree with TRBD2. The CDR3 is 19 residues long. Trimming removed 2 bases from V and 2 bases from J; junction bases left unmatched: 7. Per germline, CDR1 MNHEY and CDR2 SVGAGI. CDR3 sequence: CASSYRGLAGGGVTDTQYF. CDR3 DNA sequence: TGTGCCAGCAGTTACCGGGGACTAGCGGGAGGGGGGGTCACAGATACGCAGTATTTT.

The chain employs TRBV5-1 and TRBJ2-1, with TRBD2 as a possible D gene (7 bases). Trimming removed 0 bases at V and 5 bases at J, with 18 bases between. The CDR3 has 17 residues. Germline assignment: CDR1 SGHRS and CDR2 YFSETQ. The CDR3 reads CASSLDGGGSADNEQFF. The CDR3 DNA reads TGCGCCAGCAGCTTGGATGGGGGCGGGAGCGCCGACAATGAGCAGTTCTTC.

CDR3 sequence: CASSRTDKTRQYF. As DNA, the CDR3 is TGTGCCAGCAGTCGGACGGACAAAACACGACAGTACTTC. The chain carries TRBV12-3 or TRBV12-4 and TRBJ2-4; tentative D call: TRBD1 (5 bases). Deletions cut 5 bases from V and 13 bases from J, with 18 bases between. The CDR3 extends over 13 amino acids.

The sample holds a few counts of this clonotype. The CDR3 DNA sequence: TGTGCCAGCAGCTACACAGGGAGGGCCATAGATACGCAGTATTTT. The encoded protein is CASSYTGRAIDTQYF. This chain connects TRBV7-2 to TRBJ2-3; tentatively, D is TRBD2 (7 bases). V was shortened by 4 bases and J by 5 bases, with 16 bases between the two germline ends. This CDR3 is 15 amino acids long. CDR1 and CDR2 (germline): SGHTA, FQGNSA.

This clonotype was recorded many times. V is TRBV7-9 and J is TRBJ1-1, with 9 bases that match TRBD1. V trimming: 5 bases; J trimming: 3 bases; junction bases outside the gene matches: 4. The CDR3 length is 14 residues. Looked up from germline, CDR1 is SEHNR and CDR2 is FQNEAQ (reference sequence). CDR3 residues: CASSAGQGYTEAFF. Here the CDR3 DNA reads TGTGCCAGCAGCGCCGGACAGGGGTACACTGAAGCTTTCTTT.

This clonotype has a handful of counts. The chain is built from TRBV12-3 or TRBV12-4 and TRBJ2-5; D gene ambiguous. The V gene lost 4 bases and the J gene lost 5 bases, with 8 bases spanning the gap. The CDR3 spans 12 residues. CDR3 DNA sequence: TGTGCCAGCAGTTATGTAGTGGAGACCCAGTACTTC. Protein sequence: CASSYVVETQYF.

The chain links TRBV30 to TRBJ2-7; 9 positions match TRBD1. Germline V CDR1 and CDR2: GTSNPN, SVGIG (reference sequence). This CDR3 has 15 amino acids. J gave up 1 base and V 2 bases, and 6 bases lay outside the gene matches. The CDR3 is CAWSKGQGTSYEQYF. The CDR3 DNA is TGTGCCTGGAGTAAAGGACAGGGGACTTCCTACGAGCAGTACTTC. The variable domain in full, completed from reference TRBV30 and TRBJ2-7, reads SQTIHQWPATLVQPVGSPLSLECTVEGTSNPNLYWYRQAAGRGLQLLFYSVGIGQISSEVPQNLSASRPQDRQFILSSKKLLLSDSGFYLCAWSKGQGTSYEQYFGPGTRLTVT.

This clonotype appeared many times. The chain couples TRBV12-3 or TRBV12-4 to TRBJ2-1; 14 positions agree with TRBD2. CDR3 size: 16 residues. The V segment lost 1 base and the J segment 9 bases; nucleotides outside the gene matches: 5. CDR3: CASSLGLAGGGAEQFF. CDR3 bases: TGTGCCAGCAGTTTAGGACTAGCGGGAGGGGGGGCTGAGCAGTTCTTC.

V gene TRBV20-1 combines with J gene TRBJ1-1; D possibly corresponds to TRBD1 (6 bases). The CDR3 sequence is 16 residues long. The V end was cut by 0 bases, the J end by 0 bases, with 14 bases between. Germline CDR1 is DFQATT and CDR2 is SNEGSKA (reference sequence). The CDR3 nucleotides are TGCAGTGCTAGAGATTGGAGGGGGTTAATGAACACTGAAGCTTTCTTT. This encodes CSARDWRGLMNTEAFF.

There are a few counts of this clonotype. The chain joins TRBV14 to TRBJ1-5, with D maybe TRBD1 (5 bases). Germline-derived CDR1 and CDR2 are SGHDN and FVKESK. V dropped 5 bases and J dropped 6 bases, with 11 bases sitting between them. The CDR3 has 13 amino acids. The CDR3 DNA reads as TGTGCCAGCAGCTCAGGGTTGAGTCAGCCCCAGCATTTT. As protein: CASSSGLSQPQHF.

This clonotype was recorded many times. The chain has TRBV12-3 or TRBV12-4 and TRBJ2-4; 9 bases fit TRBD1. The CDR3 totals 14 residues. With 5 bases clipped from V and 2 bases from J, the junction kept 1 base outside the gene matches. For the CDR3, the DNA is TGTGCCAGCAGTGGACAGGGGCCCAAAAACATTCAGTACTTC. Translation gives CASSGQGPKNIQYF.

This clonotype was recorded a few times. This CDR3 reads CASSQDLPPARLINQPQHF. In nucleotides, the CDR3 is TGTGCCAGCAGCCAAGACCTGCCCCCTGCCAGACTAATCAATCAGCCCCAGCATTTT. This chain links TRBV4-2 with TRBJ1-5; no reliable D call. The V end was cut by 0 bases, the J end by 3 bases, with 21 bases between. Germline CDR1 reads LGHNA; CDR2 reads YNFKEQ. The CDR3 length is 19 residues.

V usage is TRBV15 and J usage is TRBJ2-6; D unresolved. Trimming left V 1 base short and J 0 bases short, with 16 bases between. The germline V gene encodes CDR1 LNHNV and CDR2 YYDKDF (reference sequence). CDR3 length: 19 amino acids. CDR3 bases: TGTGCCACCAGCAGAGTAAGGCAGGTCCATTCCTCTGGGGCCAACGTCCTGACTTTC. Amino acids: CATSRVRQVHSSGANVLTF.

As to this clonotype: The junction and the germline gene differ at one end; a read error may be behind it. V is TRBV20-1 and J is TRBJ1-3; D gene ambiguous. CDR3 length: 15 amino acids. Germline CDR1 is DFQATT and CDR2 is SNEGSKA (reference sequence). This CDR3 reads CSARGSLSHGNTIYF. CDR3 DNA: TGCAGTGCCAGAGGGAGTCTATCTCATGGAAACACCATATATTTT.

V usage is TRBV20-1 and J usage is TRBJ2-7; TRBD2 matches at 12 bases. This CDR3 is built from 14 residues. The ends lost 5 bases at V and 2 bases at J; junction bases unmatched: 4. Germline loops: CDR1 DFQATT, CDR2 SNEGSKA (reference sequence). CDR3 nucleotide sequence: TGCAGTGCTTGGACTAGCGGGGTGCCCTACGAGCAGTACTTC. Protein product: CSAWTSGVPYEQYF.

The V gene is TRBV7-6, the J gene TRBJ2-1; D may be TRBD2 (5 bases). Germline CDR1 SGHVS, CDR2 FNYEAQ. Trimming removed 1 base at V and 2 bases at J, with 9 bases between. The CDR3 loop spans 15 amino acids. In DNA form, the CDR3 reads TGTGCCAGCAGCTTAGGCCGGGAACCCTACAATGAGCAGTTCTTC. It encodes CASSLGREPYNEQFF. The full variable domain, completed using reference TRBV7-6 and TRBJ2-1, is GAGVSQSPRYKVTKRGQDVALRCDPISGHVSLYWYRQALGQGPEFLTYFNYEAQQDKSGLPNDRFSAERPEGSISTLTIQRTEQRDSAMYRCASSLGREPYNEQFFGPGTRLTVL.

The CDR3 DNA reads as TGTGCCAGCAGTTACACCCCAACAGGCGGTTCACCCCTCCACTTT. Translation gives CASSYTPTGGSPLHF. The chain uses TRBV6-5 and TRBJ1-6; D possibly corresponds to TRBD1 (5 bases). Trimming took off 2 bases at V and 9 bases at J, with 14 bases between the two ends. CDR3 length: 15 amino acids. Germline CDR1 and CDR2: MNHEY and SVGAGI.

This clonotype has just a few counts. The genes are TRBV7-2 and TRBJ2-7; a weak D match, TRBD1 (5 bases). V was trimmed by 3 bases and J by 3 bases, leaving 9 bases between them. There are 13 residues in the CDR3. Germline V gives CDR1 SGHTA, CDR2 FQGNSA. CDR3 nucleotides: TGTGCCAGCAGCTTTTTTCAGGGCTACGAGCAGTACTTC. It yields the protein CASSFFQGYEQYF. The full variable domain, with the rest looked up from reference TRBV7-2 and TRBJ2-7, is GAGVSQSPSNKVTEKGKDVELRCDPISGHTALYWYRQSLGQGLEFLIYFQGNSAPDKSGLPSDRFSAERTGGSVSTLTIQRTQQEDSAVYLCASSFFQGYEQYFGPGTRLTVT.

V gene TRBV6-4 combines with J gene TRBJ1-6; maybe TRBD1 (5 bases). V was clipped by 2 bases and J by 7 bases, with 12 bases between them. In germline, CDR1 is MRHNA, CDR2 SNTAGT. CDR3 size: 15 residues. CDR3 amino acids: CASSDVAGLNSPLHF. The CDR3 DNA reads TGTGCCAGCAGTGACGTGGCAGGGTTGAATTCACCCCTCCACTTT.

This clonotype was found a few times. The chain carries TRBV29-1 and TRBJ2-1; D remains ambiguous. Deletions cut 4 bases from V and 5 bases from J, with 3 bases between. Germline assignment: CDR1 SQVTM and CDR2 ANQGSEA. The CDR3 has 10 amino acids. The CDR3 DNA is TGCAGCGTTGGGCACAATGAGCAGTTCTTC. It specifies CSVGHNEQFF.

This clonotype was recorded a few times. The CDR3 here is CASSIGGSSQFF. The CDR3 DNA sequence: TGTGCCAGTAGTATAGGGGGGAGTAGCCAGTTCTTC. The V and J genes are TRBV19 and TRBJ2-1; possibly TRBD1 or TRBD2 for D (5 bases each). Germline CDR1 LNHDA, CDR2 SQIVND (reference sequence). There are 12 residues in the CDR3. The V gene lost 1 base and the J gene lost 13 bases, with 11 bases spanning the gap. Full variable domain (rest looked up from reference TRBV19 and TRBJ2-1): DGGITQSPKYLFRKEGQNVTLSCEQNLNHDAMYWYRQDPGQGLRLIYYSQIVNDFQKGDIAEGYSVSREKKESFPLTVTSAQKNPTAFYLCASSIGGSSQFFGPGTRLTVL.

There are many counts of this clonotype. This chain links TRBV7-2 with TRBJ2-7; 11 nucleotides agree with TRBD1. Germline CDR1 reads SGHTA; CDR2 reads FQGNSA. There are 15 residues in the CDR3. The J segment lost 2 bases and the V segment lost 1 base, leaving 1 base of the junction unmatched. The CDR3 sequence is CASSLEGQGAYEQYF. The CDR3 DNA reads TGTGCCAGCAGCTTAGAGGGACAGGGGGCCTACGAGCAGTACTTC.

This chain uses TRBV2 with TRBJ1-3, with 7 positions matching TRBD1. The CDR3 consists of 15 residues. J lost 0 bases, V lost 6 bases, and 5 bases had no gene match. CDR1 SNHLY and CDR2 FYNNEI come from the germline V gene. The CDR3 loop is CASRMGQNSGNTIYF. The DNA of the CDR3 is TGTGCCAGCAGGATGGGACAGAACTCTGGAAACACCATATATTTT.